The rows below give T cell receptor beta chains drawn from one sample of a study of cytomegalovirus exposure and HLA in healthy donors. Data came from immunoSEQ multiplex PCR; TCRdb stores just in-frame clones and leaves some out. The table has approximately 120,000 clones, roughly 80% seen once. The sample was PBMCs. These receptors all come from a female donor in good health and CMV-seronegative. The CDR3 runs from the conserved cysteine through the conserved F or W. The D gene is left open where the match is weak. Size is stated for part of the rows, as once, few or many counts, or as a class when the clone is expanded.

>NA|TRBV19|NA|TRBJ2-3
CASSIGGGVTDTQYF
TGTGCCAGTAGTATAGGGGGAGGAGTCACAGATACGCAGTATTTT
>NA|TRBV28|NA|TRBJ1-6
CASSLLISREDSPLHF
TGTGCCAGCAGTTTATTGATATCCAGAGAGGATTCACCCCTCCACTTT
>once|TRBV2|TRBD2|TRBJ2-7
CDGGLAGHEQYF
TGTGACGGCGGACTAGCTGGCCACGAGCAGTACTTC
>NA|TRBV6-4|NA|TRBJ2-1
CASSKDSYNEQFF
TGTGCCAGCAGTAAGGACAGCTACAATGAGCAGTTCTTC
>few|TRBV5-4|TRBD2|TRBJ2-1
CASSTPAGVNEQFF
TGTGCCAGCAGCACTCCCGCGGGGGTGAATGAGCAGTTCTTC
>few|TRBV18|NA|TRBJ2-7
CASSPTGGRYEQYF
TGTGCCAGCTCACCTACCGGGGGGCGATACGAGCAGTACTTC
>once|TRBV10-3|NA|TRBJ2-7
CAIKRRDGPYEQYF
TGTGCCATCAAGAGGCGGGACGGACCCTACGAGCAGTACTTC
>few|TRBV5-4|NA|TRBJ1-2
CASSEFSGAYTF
TGTGCCAGCAGCGAATTCTCAGGGGCCTACACCTTC
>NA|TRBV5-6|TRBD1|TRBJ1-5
CASSSVGTGGQPQHF
TGTGCCAGCAGCTCGGTCGGGACAGGGGGTCAGCCCCAGCATTTT
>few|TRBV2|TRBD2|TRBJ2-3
CASSAGLAGIDTQYF
TGTGCCAGCAGTGCCGGACTAGCGGGGATAGATACGCAGTATTTT
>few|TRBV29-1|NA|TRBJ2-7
CSVESSYEQYF
TGCAGCGTTGAATCCTCGTACGAGCAGTACTTC
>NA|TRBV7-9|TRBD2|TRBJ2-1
CASSSPSGAYNEQFF
TGTGCCAGCAGCTCCCCTAGCGGGGCCTACAATGAGCAGTTCTTC
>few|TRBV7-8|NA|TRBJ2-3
CASVGRSTDTQYF
TGTGCCAGCGTGGGGCGTAGCACAGATACGCAGTATTTT
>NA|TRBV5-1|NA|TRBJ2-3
CASSSQGGEDTQYF
TGCGCCAGCAGCTCACAGGGGGGGGAAGATACGCAGTATTTT
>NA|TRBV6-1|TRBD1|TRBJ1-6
CASSGGQGNSPLHF
TGTGCCAGCAGTGGAGGACAGGGGAATTCACCCCTCCACTTT
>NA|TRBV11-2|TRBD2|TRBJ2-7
CASSLVVGGRDDEQYF
TGTGCCAGCAGCTTAGTGGTCGGCGGGAGGGATGACGAGCAGTACTTC
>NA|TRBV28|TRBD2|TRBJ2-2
CASDGGAGGNTGELFF
TGTGCCAGCGACGGGGGAGCGGGAGGGAACACCGGGGAGCTGTTTTTT
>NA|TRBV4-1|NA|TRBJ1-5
CASSQLLRARGIIDQPQHF
TGCGCCAGCAGCCAACTTCTGCGGGCCAGAGGGATCATCGATCAGCCCCAGCATTTT
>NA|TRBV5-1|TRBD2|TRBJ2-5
CASSLRDFWTSGQETQYF
TGCGCCAGCAGCTTGAGGGACTTTTGGACTAGCGGACAAGAGACCCAGTACTTC
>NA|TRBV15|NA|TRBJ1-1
CATSRDTGSEAFF
TGTGCCACCAGCAGAGATACAGGGTCTGAAGCTTTCTTT
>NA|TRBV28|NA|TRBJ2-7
CASSLIRASVSYEQYF
TGTGCCAGCAGTTTAATCAGAGCTAGCGTGTCCTACGAGCAGTACTTC
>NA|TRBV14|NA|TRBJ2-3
CASSPLAGTDTQYF
TGTGCCAGCAGCCCCCTCGCGGGGACAGATACGCAGTATTTT
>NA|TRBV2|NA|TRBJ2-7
CASSDLAAGIYEQYF
TGTGCCAGCAGTGACCTCGCGGCCGGAATCTACGAGCAGTACTTC
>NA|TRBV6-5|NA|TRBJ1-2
CASQKDNLNYGYTF
TGTGCCAGTCAGAAGGACAACCTTAACTATGGCTACACCTTC
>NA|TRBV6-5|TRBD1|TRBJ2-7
CASSPGTAYEQYF
TGTGCCAGCAGCCCCGGGACAGCCTACGAGCAGTACTTC
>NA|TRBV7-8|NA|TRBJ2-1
CASSLVWGVNEQFF
TGTGCCAGCAGCTTAGTTTGGGGGGTCAATGAGCAGTTCTTC
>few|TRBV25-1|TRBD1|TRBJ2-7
CASSGRQGNEQYF
TGTGCCAGCAGTGGACGACAGGGGAACGAGCAGTACTTC
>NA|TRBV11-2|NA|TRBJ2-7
CASSFKYEQYF
TGTGCCAGCAGCTTCAAATACGAGCAGTACTTC
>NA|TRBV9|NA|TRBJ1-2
CASSPPLNPTNYGYTF
TGTGCCAGCAGCCCACCCCTAAACCCGACTAACTATGGCTACACCTTC
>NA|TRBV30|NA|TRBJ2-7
CAWSVLGSYEQYF
TGTGCCTGGAGTGTACTAGGGTCCTACGAGCAGTACTTC
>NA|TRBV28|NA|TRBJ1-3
CASSSGGNTIYF
TGTGCCAGCAGTTCAGGAGGAAACACCATATATTTT
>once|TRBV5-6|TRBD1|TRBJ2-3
CASSLGYRTGPDTQYF
TGTGCCAGCAGCTTGGGGTATCGGACAGGGCCAGATACGCAGTATTTT
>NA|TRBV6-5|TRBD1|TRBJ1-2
CASSRDPGQGYGYTF
TGTGCCAGCAGCCGCGACCCAGGACAGGGCTATGGCTACACCTTC
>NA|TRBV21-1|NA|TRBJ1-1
CASSKGPRLGQGDWMNTEAFF
TGTGCCAGCAGCAAAGGACCTCGTCTCGGACAGGGGGACTGGATGAACACTGAAGCTTTCTTT
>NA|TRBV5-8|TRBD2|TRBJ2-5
CASSLTPGLAGETQYF
TGTGCCAGCAGCTTAACACCGGGACTAGCGGGAGAGACCCAGTACTTC
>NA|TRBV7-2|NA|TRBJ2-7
CASSRSRSYEQYF
TGTGCCAGCAGCCGATCACGGAGCTACGAGCAGTACTTC
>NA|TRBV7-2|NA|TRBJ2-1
CASSPTSLEQFF
TGTGCCAGCAGCCCTACTAGTCTAGAGCAGTTCTTC
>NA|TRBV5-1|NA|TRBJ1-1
CASSLGFGGRTEAFF
TGCGCCAGCAGCTTGGGGTTCGGGGGTAGGACTGAAGCTTTCTTT
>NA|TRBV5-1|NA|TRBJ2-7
CASSLRLREWSYEQYF
TGCGCCAGCAGCTTGAGGTTACGGGAGTGGTCCTACGAGCAGTACTTC
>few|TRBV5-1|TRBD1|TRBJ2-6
CASSFSTGASGANVLTF
TGCGCCAGCAGCTTCTCAACAGGGGCCTCTGGGGCCAACGTCCTGACTTTC
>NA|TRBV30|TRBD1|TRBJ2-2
CAWEKTGAGELFF
TGTGCCTGGGAAAAAACAGGGGCCGGGGAGCTGTTTTTT
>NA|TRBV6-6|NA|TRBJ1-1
CASSYGGEWGTEAFF
TGTGCCAGCAGTTACGGCGGGGAATGGGGCACTGAAGCTTTCTTT
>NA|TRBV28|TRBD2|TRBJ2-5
CASSPSGGKETQYF
TGTGCCAGCAGCCCCAGCGGGGGGAAAGAGACCCAGTACTTC
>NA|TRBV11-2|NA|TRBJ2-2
CASSLVGAAGGGELFF
TGTGCCAGCAGCTTAGTGGGCGCGGCGGGCGGCGGGGAGCTGTTTTTT
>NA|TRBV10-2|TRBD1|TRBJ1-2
CASSEGTGYGYTF
TGCGCCAGCAGTGAGGGGACAGGGTATGGCTACACCTTC
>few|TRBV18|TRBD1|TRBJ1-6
CASSRTRGHNSPLHF
TGTGCCAGCTCACGAACAAGGGGGCACAATTCACCCCTCCACTTT
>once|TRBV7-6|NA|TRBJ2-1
CASSLRVSSYNEQFF
TGTGCCAGCAGCTTACGCGTTTCCTCCTACAATGAGCAGTTCTTC
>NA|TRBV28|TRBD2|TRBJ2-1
CATDSGRANEQFF
TGTGCCACCGATAGCGGGAGGGCCAATGAGCAGTTCTTC
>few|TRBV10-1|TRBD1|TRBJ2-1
CASSEGQGPYFEQFF
TGCGCCAGCAGTGAGGGACAGGGCCCCTACTTTGAGCAGTTCTTC
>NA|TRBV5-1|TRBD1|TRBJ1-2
CASSLDGTVTNYGYTF
TGCGCCAGCAGCTTGGATGGGACAGTAACTAACTATGGCTACACCTTC
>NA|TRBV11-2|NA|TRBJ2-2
CASNPHRAELAGELFF
TGTGCCAGCAACCCCCATAGAGCGGAGCTAGCCGGGGAGCTGTTTTTT
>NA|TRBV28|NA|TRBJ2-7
CASSFIRDTTYEQYF
TGTGCCAGCAGTTTTATCCGGGACACGACCTACGAGCAGTACTTC
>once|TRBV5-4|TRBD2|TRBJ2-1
CASRKTSGSYNEQFF
TGTGCCAGCCGCAAAACTAGCGGCTCCTACAATGAGCAGTTCTTC
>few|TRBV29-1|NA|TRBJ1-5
CSVVIVAQPQHF
TGCAGCGTTGTGATAGTCGCTCAGCCCCAGCATTTT
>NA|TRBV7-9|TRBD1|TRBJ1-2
CASSRGQGNYGYTF
TGTGCCAGCAGCCGGGGACAGGGGAACTATGGCTACACCTTC
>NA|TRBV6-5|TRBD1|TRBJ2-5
CASSGTGGQETQYF
TGTGCCAGCAGTGGGACAGGAGGTCAAGAGACCCAGTACTTC
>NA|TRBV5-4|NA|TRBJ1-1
CASIRSPTLNTEAFF
TGTGCCAGCATCCGAAGCCCCACTTTGAACACTGAAGCTTTCTTT